This TCR beta chain was sequenced during a study of T-cell memory formation after mild COVID-19. TCRdb redid the calling of the 5' RACE reads with MiXCR, one entry per CDR3 protein. The table has hundreds of thousands of distinct CDR3 sequences, around 30% seen once; the top ten hold roughly 13%. The CDR3 is 17 amino acids. V was clipped by 0 bases and J by 3 bases; unmatched bases: 2. Germline V CDR1 and CDR2: SGDLS, YYNGEE. The receptor was derived from an adult woman who had mild COVID-19 (a few samples of this study predate the infection). Cell type and time point are not known. The specimen sequenced was PBMCs or a T cell subset sorted from them (not recorded which). The rearrangement joins TRBV9 to TRBJ2-2; TRBD2 matches at 13 bases. The CDR3 region has the DNA TGTGCCAGCAGCGTAGGACTAGCGGGGGGACACACCGGGGAGCTGTTTTTT. It encodes CASSVGLAGGHTGELFF.